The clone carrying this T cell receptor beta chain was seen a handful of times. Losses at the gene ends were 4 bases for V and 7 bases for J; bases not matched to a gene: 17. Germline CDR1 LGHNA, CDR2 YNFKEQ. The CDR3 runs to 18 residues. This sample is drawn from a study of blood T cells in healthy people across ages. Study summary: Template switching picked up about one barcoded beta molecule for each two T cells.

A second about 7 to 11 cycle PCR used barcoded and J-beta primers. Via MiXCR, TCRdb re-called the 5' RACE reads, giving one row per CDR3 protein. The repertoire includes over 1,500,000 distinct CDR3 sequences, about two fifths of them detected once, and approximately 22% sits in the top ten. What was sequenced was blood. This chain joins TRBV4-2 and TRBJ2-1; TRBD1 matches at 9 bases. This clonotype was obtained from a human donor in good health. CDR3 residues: CASSRDRRGQGGRNEQFF. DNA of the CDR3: TGTGCCAGCAGCCGAGATCGGCGGGGACAGGGTGGAAGGAATGAGCAGTTCTTC.